The 6 T cell receptor beta chains given below trace back to one sample, sequenced in a study of HIV-infected patients and healthy controls. All unsorted peripheral T cells were captured because whole blood was used without fractionation. Around 500 ng RNA was reverse transcribed with alpha and beta constant-region primers. Using multiplexing indices, alpha and beta chain libraries were generated apart by chain-specific third strand synthesis. MiXCR, run by TCRdb on the 5' RACE reads, gives a single entry per CDR3 protein. Of about 18,000 distinct CDR3 sequences listed, around 10% are singletons. Sequenced input: blood. The source of these receptors is an adult in good health.

By its share, this clonotype is medium-sized. In nucleotides, the CDR3 is TGTGCCAGCAGTGACTCGGACAACAATGAGCAGTTCTTC. Translation gives CASSDSDNNEQFF. V gene TRBV6-4 combines with J gene TRBJ2-1; tentatively, D is TRBD1 (5 bases). V was cut by 0 bases and J by 5 bases, with 5 bases left in between. The V gene's germline CDR1 is MRHNA and CDR2 SNTAGT. This CDR3 region has 13 residues.

This clonotype was observed many times. This chain links TRBV6-5 with TRBJ2-3, with a possible D match to TRBD2 (6 bases). V shed 2 bases and J shed 0 bases, with 15 bases lying between them. This CDR3 has 17 residues. Germline assignment: CDR1 MNHEY and CDR2 SVGAGI. This CDR3 reads CASSYAGLASSTDTQYF. The CDR3 DNA reads TGTGCCAGCAGTTACGCTGGGCTAGCGTCTAGCACAGATACGCAGTATTTT.

This clonotype was counted ten times or more. The CDR3 region is CSAELAGGPDEQFF. The CDR3 DNA follows: TGCAGCGCCGAACTAGCGGGAGGGCCTGATGAGCAGTTCTTC. The chain recombines TRBV29-1 with TRBJ2-1; 13 positions agree with TRBD2. V shed 7 bases, J shed 8 bases, and the junction held 8 bases outside the gene matches. CDR3 length: 14 residues. Germline CDR1 and CDR2: SQVTM and ANQGSEA.

This clonotype was recorded at least ten times. The chain combines TRBV29-1 with TRBJ2-5; TRBD1 might be the D (5 bases). This CDR3 comprises 14 residues. Germline V lookup: CDR1 SQVTM, CDR2 ANQGSEA. V lost 2 bases and J lost 0, with 10 bases in between. In DNA form, the CDR3 reads TGCAGCGTTGAACGGCAGGGCAACCAAGAGACCCAGTACTTC. Translated, it gives CSVERQGNQETQYF.

There are many counts of this clonotype. The V gene is TRBV7-2, the J gene TRBJ1-1; no reliable D call. This CDR3 comprises 13 residues. From germline, CDR1 is SGHTA and CDR2 FQGNSA. Trimming shortened V by 5 bases and J by 0 bases, and 7 bases separated the two germline ends. CDR3 amino acids: CASSHTVNTEAFF. The CDR3 DNA reads as TGTGCCAGCAGCCATACAGTGAACACTGAAGCTTTCTTT.

Ten or more counts support this clonotype. The J gene is TRBJ2-3, the V gene TRBV11-2; D uncertain. This CDR3 is built from 14 residues. Germline CDR1 reads SGHAT; CDR2 reads FQNNGV. V gave up 1 base and J gave up 6 bases, with 11 bases separating them. The CDR3 nucleotides read TGTGCCAGCAGCTTAGGCCGCCTAGGGGATACGCAGTATTTT. As protein: CASSLGRLGDTQYF. The complete variable domain, with remaining parts taken from reference TRBV11-2 and TRBJ2-3, reads EAGVAQSPRYKIIEKRQSVAFWCNPISGHATLYWYQQILGQGPKLLIQFQNNGVVDDSQLPKDRFSAERLKGVDSTLKIQPAKLEDSAVYLCASSLGRLGDTQYFGPGTRLTVL.